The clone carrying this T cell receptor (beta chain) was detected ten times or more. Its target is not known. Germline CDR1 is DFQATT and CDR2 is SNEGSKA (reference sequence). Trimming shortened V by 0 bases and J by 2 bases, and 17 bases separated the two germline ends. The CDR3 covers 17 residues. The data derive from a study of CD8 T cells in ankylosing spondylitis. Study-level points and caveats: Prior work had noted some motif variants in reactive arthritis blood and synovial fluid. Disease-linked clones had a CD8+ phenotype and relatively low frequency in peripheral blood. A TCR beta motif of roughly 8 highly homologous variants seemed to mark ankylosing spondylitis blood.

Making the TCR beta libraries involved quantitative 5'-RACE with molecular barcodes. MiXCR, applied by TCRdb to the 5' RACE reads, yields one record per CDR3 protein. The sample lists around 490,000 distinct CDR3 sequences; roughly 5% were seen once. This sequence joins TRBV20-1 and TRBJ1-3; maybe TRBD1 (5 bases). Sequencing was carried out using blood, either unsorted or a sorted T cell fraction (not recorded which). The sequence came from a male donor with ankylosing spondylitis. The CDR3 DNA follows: TGCAGTGCTAGAGATTCGGGGGGTAAATTAGCTGGAAACACCATATATTTT. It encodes CSARDSGGKLAGNTIYF.